One sample yielded the 2 T cell receptor beta chains listed below, sequenced in a study of T cell responses to AZD1222 COVID-19 vaccine. Only in-frame clones appear in the TCRdb table, and some are missing; sequencing was by immunoSEQ multiplex PCR. The sample has more than 100,000 clones, approximately 91% seen once. This specimen consisted of peripheral blood, obtained on day 0 of AZD1222 vaccination. The receptors stem from an adult in good health.

The chain recombines TRBV3-1 (or the pseudogene TRBV3-2) with TRBJ1-5; D ambiguous. Germline lookup yields CDR1 LGHDT and CDR2 YNNKEL (reference sequence). The CDR3 has 15 amino acids. Trimming left V 4 bases short and J 1 base short, with 11 bases between. The CDR3 region is CASSPSGRSNQPQHF. The CDR3 nucleotides read TGTGCCAGCAGCCCCTCCGGGAGGAGCAATCAGCCCCAGCATTTT.

This chain links TRBV3-1 (or the pseudogene TRBV3-2) with TRBJ1-6; possibly TRBD1 for D (6 bases). The CDR3 covers 12 residues. V was clipped by 6 bases and J by 16 bases, with 16 bases between them. Germline CDR1 LGHDT, CDR2 YNNKEL (reference sequence). The CDR3 DNA sequence: TGTGCCAGCAGTCAACAGGAAGGGGGGCTCCACTTT. This translates into CASSQQEGGLHF.